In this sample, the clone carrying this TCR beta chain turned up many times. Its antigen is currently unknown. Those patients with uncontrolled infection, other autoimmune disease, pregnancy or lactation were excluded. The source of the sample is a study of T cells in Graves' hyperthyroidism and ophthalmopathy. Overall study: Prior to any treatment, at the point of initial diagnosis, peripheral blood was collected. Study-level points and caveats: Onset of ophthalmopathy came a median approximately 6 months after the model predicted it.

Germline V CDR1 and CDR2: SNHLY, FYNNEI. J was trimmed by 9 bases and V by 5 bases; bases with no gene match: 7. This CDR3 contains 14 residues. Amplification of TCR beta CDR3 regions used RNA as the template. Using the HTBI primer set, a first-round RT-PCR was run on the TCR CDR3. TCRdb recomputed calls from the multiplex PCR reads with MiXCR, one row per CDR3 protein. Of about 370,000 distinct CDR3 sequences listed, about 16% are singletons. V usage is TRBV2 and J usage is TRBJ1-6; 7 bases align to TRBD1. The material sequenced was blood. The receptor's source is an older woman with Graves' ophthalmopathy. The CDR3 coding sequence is TGTGCCAGCAGTATGACAGGGAGTCCTTCACCCCTCCACTTT. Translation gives CASSMTGSPSPLHF.